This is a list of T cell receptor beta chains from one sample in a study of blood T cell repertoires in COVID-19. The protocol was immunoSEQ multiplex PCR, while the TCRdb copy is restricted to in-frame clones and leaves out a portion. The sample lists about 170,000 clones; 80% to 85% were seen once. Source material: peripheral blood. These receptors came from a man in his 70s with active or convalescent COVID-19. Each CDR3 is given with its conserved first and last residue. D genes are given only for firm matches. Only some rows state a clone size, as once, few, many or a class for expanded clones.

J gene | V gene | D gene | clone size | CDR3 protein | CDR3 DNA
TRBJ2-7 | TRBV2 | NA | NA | CASRAYGEGSYEQYF | TGTGCCAGCAGGGCGTATGGAGAGGGTTCCTACGAGCAGTACTTC
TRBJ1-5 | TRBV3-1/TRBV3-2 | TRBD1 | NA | CASSQEGQGVGYSNQPQHF | TGTGCCAGCAGCCAAGAGGGCCAGGGGGTGGGCTATAGCAATCAGCCCCAGCATTTT
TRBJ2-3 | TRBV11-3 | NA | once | CASSLSGNPSTDTQYF | TGTGCCAGCAGCTTGTCAGGGAATCCTAGCACAGATACGCAGTATTTT
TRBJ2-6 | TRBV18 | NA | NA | CASSPKGFNSGANVLTF | TGTGCCAGCTCACCAAAGGGGTTTAACTCTGGGGCCAACGTCCTGACTTTC
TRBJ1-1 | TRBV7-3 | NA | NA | CASSPQQGVEAFF | TGTGCCAGCAGCCCCCAACAGGGAGTTGAAGCTTTCTTT
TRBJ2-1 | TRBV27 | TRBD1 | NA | CASSFWGQGTYNEQFF | TGTGCCAGCAGTTTCTGGGGACAGGGCACCTACAATGAGCAGTTCTTC
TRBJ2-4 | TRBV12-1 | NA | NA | CASSFESSGGLGIQYF | TGTGCCAGCAGCTTTGAGTCCAGCGGGGGTTTAGGCATTCAGTACTTC
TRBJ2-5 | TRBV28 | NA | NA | CASSPHLTAPLYQETQYF | TGTGCCAGCAGCCCCCACTTGACAGCTCCCTTGTACCAAGAGACCCAGTACTTC
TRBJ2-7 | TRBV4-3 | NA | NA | CASSQDEDSSYEQYF | TGCGCCAGCAGCCAAGATGAGGACAGTTCCTACGAGCAGTACTTC
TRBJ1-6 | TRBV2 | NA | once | CASSEGQGNSPLHF | TGTGCCAGCAGTGAGGGGCAGGGGAATTCACCCCTCCACTTT
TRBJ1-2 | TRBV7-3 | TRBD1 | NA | CASSQSGGATGVYGYTF | TGTGCCAGCAGCCAATCAGGGGGCGCGACAGGGGTCTATGGCTACACCTTC
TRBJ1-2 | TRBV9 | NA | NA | CASSGPSDGYTF | TGTGCCAGCAGCGGACCCAGCGATGGCTACACCTTC
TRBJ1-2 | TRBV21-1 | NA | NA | CASSKETPLRYGYTF | TGTGCCAGCAGCAAAGAGACACCGCTTCGCTATGGCTACACCTTC
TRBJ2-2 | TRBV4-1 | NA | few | CASSQARGGQGTGELFF | TGCGCCAGCAGCCAGGCTAGGGGGGGTCAGGGTACCGGGGAGCTGTTTTTT
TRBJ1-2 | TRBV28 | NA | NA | CASSLNVLSGYTF | TGTGCCAGCAGTTTAAACGTCCTCAGTGGCTACACCTTC
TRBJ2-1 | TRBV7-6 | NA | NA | CASSLAEVAISSYNEQFF | TGTGCCAGCAGCTTAGCGGAGGTAGCGATTAGCTCCTACAATGAGCAGTTCTTC
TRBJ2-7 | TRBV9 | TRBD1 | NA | CASSTGTGSYEQYF | TGTGCCAGCAGCACCGGGACAGGCTCCTACGAGCAGTACTTC
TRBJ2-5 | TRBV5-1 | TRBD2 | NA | CASSSRTSGTQQETQYF | TGCGCCAGCAGCTCCCGGACTAGCGGAACTCAACAAGAGACCCAGTACTTC
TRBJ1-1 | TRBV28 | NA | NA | CASSGAGWAFF | TGTGCCAGCAGCGGAGCAGGGTGGGCTTTCTTT
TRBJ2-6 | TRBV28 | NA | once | CATHTTPRGAISSGANVLTF | TGTGCCACCCACACCACGCCCCGGGGGGCTATAAGCTCTGGGGCCAACGTCCTGACTTTC
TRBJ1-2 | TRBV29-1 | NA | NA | CSGEINYGYTF | TGCAGCGGCGAGATAAACTATGGCTACACCTTC
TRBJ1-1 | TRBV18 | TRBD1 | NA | CASSPGTAALNTEAFF | TGTGCCAGCTCACCCGGGACAGCCGCGTTGAACACTGAAGCTTTCTTT
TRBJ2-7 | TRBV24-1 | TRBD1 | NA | CATSGWDSSYEQYF | TGTGCCACCAGTGGATGGGACAGTTCCTACGAGCAGTACTTC
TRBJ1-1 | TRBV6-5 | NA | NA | CASRNRVPEAFF | TGTGCCAGCAGAAACAGGGTCCCTGAAGCTTTCTTT
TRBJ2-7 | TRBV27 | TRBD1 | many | CASSPRQGFYEQYF | TGTGCCAGCAGTCCTAGACAGGGGTTCTACGAGCAGTACTTC
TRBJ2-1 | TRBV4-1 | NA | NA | CASSQDSTEGYNEQFF | TGCGCCAGCAGCCAAGATAGCACAGAGGGTTACAATGAGCAGTTCTTC